A single sample is the source of the 9 T cell receptor beta chains below, sequenced in a study of T-cell memory formation after mild COVID-19. TCRdb used MiXCR to reprocess the 5' RACE reads, holding one entry per CDR3 protein. The table has approximately 350,000 distinct CDR3 sequences, 13% seen once. The specimen was PBMCs or a T cell subset sorted from them (not recorded which). These receptors all come from a man younger than 30 who had mild COVID-19 (a few samples of this study predate the infection). Cell type and time point are not known.

The table lists this clonotype with a few counts. This chain joins TRBV12-3 or TRBV12-4 and TRBJ2-4; D may be TRBD1 (7 bases). Between the trimmed V and J ends, which lost 0 bases and 8 bases, there was a span of 8 bases. This CDR3 has 13 amino acids. The CDR3 DNA follows: TGTGCCAGCAGTTTAGCCAGGGGGGACATTCAGTACTTC. Its translation is CASSLARGDIQYF.

The rearrangement links TRBV24-1 to TRBJ2-1; 10 bases are shared with TRBD1. With 3 bases clipped from V and 1 base from J, the junction kept 5 bases outside the gene matches. The germline gives CDR1 KGHDR, CDR2 SFDVKD. The CDR3 consists of 17 residues. The CDR3 loop reads CATSDPGQGRSYNEQFF. The CDR3 nucleotides are TGTGCCACCAGTGATCCGGGACAGGGGAGGTCCTACAATGAGCAGTTCTTC.

To note about this clonotype: Here the CDR3 omits its conserved ending phenylalanine or tryptophan, so a read error is the likely source. The rearrangement joins TRBV5-1 to TRBJ2-7, with a weak D call TRBD1 (6 bases). This CDR3 has 13 amino acids. The ends were cut back, 4 bases at V and 5 bases at J, with 13 bases in the middle. Per the germline V gene, CDR1 is SGHRS and CDR2 is YFSETQ. Written as DNA, the CDR3 is TGCGCCAGCAGCCCTGACAGGACCCACGAGCAGTACCTC. Translating gives CASSPDRTHEQYL.

The chain joins TRBV4-1 to TRBJ2-3; 12 bases map to TRBD2. V was pared by 6 bases and J by 6 bases, with 4 bases of the junction left unmatched. Germline assignment: CDR1 MGHRA and CDR2 YSYEKL. The CDR3 has 14 residues. The CDR3 loop reads CASSLAGGWDTQYF. The CDR3 bases are TGCGCCAGCAGTCTAGCGGGGGGGTGGGATACGCAGTATTTT.

Only a few counts were recorded for this clonotype. This chain joins TRBV6-6 and TRBJ1-5; TRBD1 might be the D (5 bases). Germline V gene data show CDR1 as MNHNY and CDR2 as SVGAGI (reference sequence). V gave up 5 bases and J gave up 8 bases, with 13 bases separating them. The CDR3 contains 13 residues. This CDR3 is CASSPRDGKPQHF. Here the CDR3 DNA reads TGTGCCAGCAGTCCTAGGGACGGTAAGCCCCAGCATTTT.

This clonotype has more than one count but fewer than ten. The chain joins TRBV20-1 to TRBJ2-7; 12 bases align to TRBD2. J lost 7 bases, V lost 1 base, and 5 bases had no gene match. CDR3 length equals 14 residues. CDR1 and CDR2 (germline): DFQATT, SNEGSKA (reference sequence). Here the CDR3 reads CSARGLAGVWEQYV. CDR3 nucleotide sequence: TGCAGTGCTAGAGGACTAGCGGGGGTGTGGGAGCAGTACGTC.

The V call is TRBV7-9, the J call TRBJ2-5; TRBD2 is a possible D gene (6 bases). V gave up 3 bases and J gave up 5 bases, with 19 bases separating them. The germline V gene has CDR1 SEHNR and CDR2 FQNEAQ (reference sequence). The CDR3 length is 16 residues. CDR3 loop: CASSLKASDYWETQYF. The CDR3 nucleotides are TGTGCCAGCAGCTTGAAGGCTAGCGACTATTGGGAGACCCAGTACTTC. The entire variable domain, with the rest obtained from reference TRBV7-9 and TRBJ2-5, is as follows: DTGVSQNPRHKITKRGQNVTFRCDPISEHNRLYWYRQTLGQGPEFLTYFQNEAQLEKSRLLSDRFSAERPKGSFSTLEIQRTEQGDSAMYLCASSLKASDYWETQYFGPGTRLLVL.

The J gene is TRBJ2-7, the V gene TRBV15, with D perhaps TRBD1 (6 bases). The CDR3 totals 14 residues. Germline CDR1 and CDR2: LNHNV and YYDKDF (reference sequence). Trimming took 2 bases from V and 4 from J, leaving 12 bases between them. The CDR3 sequence: CATSRPRGQYEQYV. Here the CDR3 DNA reads TGTGCCACCAGCAGACCTCGAGGACAGTACGAGCAGTACGTC.

This clonotype was observed a few times. This rearrangement joins TRBV18 to TRBJ2-5, with D possibly TRBD1 on 5 matching bases. The CDR3 spans 15 residues. CDR1 and CDR2 from the germline V gene are KGHSH and LQKENI. Trimming pared 4 bases from V and 0 bases from J, leaving 12 bases between. Written as DNA, the CDR3 is TGTGCCAGCTCACTCGGACACGTCGACCAAGAGACCCAGTACTTC. Translation gives CASSLGHVDQETQYF.